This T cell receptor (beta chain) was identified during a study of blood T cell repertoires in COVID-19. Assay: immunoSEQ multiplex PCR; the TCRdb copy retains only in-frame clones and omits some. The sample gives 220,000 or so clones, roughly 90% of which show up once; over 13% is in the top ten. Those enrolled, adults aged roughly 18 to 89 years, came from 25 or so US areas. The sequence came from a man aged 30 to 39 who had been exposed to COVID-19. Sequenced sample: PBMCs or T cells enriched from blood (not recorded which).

Here the CDR3 reads CATSRVGTGFEAFF. The CDR3 nucleotides read TGTGCCACCAGCAGAGTAGGGACAGGGTTTGAAGCTTTCTTT. This chain uses TRBV15 with TRBJ1-1, with 9 bases identical to TRBD1. Germline V gene data show CDR1 as LNHNV and CDR2 as YYDKDF (reference sequence). The trim removed 1 base at V and 7 bases at J, leaving 4 bases unmatched. The length of the CDR3 is 14 residues.